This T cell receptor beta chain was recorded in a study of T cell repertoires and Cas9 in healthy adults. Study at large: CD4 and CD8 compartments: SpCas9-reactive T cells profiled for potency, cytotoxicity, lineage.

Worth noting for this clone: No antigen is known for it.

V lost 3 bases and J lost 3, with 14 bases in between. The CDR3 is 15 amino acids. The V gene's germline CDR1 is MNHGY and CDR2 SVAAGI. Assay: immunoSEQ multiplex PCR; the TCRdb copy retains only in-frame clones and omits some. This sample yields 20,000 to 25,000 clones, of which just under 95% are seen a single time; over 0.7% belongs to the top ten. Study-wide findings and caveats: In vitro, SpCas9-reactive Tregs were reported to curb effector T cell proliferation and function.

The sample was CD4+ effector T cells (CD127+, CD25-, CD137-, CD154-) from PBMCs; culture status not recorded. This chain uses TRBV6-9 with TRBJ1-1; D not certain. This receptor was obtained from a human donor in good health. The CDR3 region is CASSYAGEVDTEAFF. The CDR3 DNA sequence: TGTGCCAGCAGTTACGCTGGGGAGGTAGACACTGAAGCTTTCTTT.